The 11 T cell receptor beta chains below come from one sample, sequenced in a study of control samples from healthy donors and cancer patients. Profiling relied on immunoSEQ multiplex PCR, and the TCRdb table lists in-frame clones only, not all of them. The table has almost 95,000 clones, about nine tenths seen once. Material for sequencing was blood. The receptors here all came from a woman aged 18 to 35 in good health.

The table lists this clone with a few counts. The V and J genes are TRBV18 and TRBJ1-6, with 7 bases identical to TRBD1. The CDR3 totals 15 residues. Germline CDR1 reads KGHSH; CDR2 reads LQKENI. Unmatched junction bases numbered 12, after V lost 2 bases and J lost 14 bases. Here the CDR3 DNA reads TGTGCCAGCTCACCAACAGGGGTCTCGACAGGAACCCTCCACTTT. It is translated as CASSPTGVSTGTLHF.

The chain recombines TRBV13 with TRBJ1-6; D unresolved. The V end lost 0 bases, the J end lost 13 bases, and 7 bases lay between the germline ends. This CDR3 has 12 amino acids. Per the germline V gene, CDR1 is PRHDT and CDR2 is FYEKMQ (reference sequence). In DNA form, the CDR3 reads TGTGCCAGCAGCTTAGGCTTGTATCCCCTCCACTTT. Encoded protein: CASSLGLYPLHF. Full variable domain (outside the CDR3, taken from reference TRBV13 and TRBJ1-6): AAGVIQSPRHLIKEKRETATLKCYPIPRHDTVYWYQQGPGQDPQFLISFYEKMQSDKGSIPDRFSAQQFSDYHSELNMSSLELGDSALYFCASSLGLYPLHFGNGTRLTVT.

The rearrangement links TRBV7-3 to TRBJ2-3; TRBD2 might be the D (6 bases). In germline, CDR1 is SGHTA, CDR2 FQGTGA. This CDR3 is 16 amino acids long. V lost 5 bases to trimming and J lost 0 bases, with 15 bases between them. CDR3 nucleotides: TGTGCCAGCAGCCCGGTGGGGGGAGGTAGCACAGATACGCAGTATTTT. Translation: CASSPVGGGSTDTQYF.

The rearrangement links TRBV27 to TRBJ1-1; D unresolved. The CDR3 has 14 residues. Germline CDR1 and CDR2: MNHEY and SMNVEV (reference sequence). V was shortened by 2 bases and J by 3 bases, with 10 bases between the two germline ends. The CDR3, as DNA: TGTGCCAGCAGTTTAAGCGTCGCCCACACTGAAGCTTTCTTT. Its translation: CASSLSVAHTEAFF.

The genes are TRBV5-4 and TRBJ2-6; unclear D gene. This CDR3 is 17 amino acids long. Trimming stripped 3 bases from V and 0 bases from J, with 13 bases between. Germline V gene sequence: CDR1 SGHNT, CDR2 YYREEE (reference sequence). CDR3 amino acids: CASSYGVSRSGANVLTF. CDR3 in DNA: TGTGCCAGCAGCTATGGAGTATCCCGCTCTGGGGCCAACGTCCTGACTTTC.

The CDR3 loop reads CASSLHTFSNQPQHF. The CDR3 region has the DNA TGTGCCAGCAGCTTGCATACATTTAGCAATCAGCCCCAGCATTTT. The J gene is TRBJ1-5, the V gene TRBV5-6, with D unresolved. V gave up 1 base and J gave up 0 bases, with 8 bases separating them. CDR1 is SGHDT and CDR2 is YYEEEE in the germline V gene. This CDR3 has 15 residues.

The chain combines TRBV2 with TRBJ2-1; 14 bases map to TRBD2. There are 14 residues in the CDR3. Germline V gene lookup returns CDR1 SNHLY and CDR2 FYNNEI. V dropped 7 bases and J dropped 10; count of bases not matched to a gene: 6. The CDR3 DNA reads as TGTGCCAGCACCTGGACTAGCGGGGGGCCCGAGCAGTTCTTC. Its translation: CASTWTSGGPEQFF.

The CDR3 is CASSLGVVNTEAFF. Written as DNA, the CDR3 is TGTGCCAGCAGCTTAGGGGTGGTTAACACTGAAGCTTTCTTT. The chain combines TRBV7-9 with TRBJ1-1; no firm D call. CDR1 SEHNR and CDR2 FQNEAQ come from the germline V gene (reference sequence). This CDR3 contains 14 residues. The V and J ends lost 1 base and 2 bases respectively, with 8 bases between them.

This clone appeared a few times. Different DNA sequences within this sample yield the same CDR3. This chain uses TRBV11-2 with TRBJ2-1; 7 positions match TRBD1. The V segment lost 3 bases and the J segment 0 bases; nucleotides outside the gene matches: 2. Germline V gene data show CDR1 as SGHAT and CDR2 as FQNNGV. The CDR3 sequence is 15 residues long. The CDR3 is CASSLDRNSYNEQFF. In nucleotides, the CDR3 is TGTGCCAGCAGCTTGGACAGGAACTCCTACAATGAGCAGTTCTTC.

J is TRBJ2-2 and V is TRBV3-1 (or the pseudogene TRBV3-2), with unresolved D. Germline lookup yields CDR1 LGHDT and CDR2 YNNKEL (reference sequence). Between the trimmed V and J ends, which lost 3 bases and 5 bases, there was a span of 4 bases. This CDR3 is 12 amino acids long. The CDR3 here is CASSQRTGELFF. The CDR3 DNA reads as TGTGCCAGCAGCCAGAGGACCGGGGAGCTGTTTTTT.

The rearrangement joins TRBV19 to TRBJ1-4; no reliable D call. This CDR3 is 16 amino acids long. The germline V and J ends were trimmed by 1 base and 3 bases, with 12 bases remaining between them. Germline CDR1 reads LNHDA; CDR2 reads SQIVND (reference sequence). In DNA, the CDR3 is TGTGCCAGTAGTATAGTCTTCATAGTGTCTAATGAAAAACTGTTTTTT. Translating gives CASSIVFIVSNEKLFF.